These 21 T cell receptor beta chains share one sample of origin, sequenced in a study of blood T cell repertoires in COVID-19. The assay was immunoSEQ multiplex PCR, and TCRdb's table has in-frame clones only and misses some. Counted here are 25,000 to 30,000 clones, around 90% occurring once; the ten biggest clones make up roughly 12%. Material for sequencing was peripheral blood. Receptor source: a man in his 70s with acute or convalescent COVID-19.

This clone has just one count. The chain couples TRBV6-2 or TRBV6-3 to TRBJ2-5; 15 nucleotides line up with TRBD2. The CDR3 extends over 20 amino acids. Per germline, CDR1 MNHEY and CDR2 SVGEGT. Trimming cost V 2 bases and J 4 bases; bases outside gene matches: 14. In DNA form, the CDR3 reads TGTGCCAGCAGTTACCCCAGTTCAGGACTAGCGGGAGGGAATGGAGAGACCCAGTACTTC. Translated: CASSYPSSGLAGGNGETQYF.

V and J are TRBV7-3 and TRBJ1-2; 11 bases map to TRBD1. With 4 bases clipped from V and 8 bases from J, the junction kept 9 bases outside the gene matches. CDR1 and CDR2 (germline): SGHTA, FQGTGA. The CDR3 has 15 residues. CDR3 sequence: CASSSEGTGGSGYTF. DNA for the CDR3: TGTGCCAGCAGCTCGGAGGGGACAGGGGGTAGCGGCTACACCTTC.

The rearrangement joins TRBV21-1 to TRBJ2-6; the table names TRBD1, a call not compared with the DNA. TRBV21-1 is recorded as a pseudogene. The CDR3 extends over 17 amino acids. The DNA for the CDR3 is TGTGCCAGCAGCATTGGACAGGGGTGGTCTGGGGCCAACGTCCTGACTTTC. Its protein product is CASSIGQGWSGANVLTF.

V gene TRBV20-1 combines with J gene TRBJ2-5, with 9 bases identical to TRBD2. The CDR3 sequence is 14 residues long. J gave up 5 bases and V 3 bases, and 7 bases lay outside the gene matches. In germline, CDR1 is DFQATT, CDR2 SNEGSKA (reference sequence). This chain's CDR3 is CSASSGSVTETQYF. DNA of the CDR3: TGCAGTGCTAGTAGCGGGAGTGTTACGGAGACCCAGTACTTC.

The rearrangement joins TRBV4-2 to TRBJ1-4; weak D call: TRBD1 (5 bases). Trimming cost V 5 bases and J 0 bases, with 10 bases left between them. The CDR3 is made up of 15 amino acids. CDR1 and CDR2 from the germline V gene are LGHNA and YNFKEQ. Written as DNA, the CDR3 is TGTGCCAGCAGCGGCCCCAGGGCAACTAATGAAAAACTGTTTTTT. It codes for CASSGPRATNEKLFF.

CDR3: CATSRVAQRETPGELFF. CDR3 sequence (DNA): TGTGCCACCAGCAGAGTGGCTCAGCGGGAGACCCCCGGGGAGCTGTTTTTT. The chain employs TRBV15 and TRBJ2-2, with TRBD2 matching 8 bases. Per germline, CDR1 LNHNV and CDR2 YYDKDF (reference sequence). The junction had 10 bases not matched to a gene; V was cut back by 1 base and J by 6 bases. The CDR3 covers 17 residues.

The chain links TRBV3-1 (or the pseudogene TRBV3-2) to TRBJ2-3; D not certain. The CDR3 runs to 14 residues. V lost 4 bases and J 4 bases, leaving 12 bases between the germline ends. Looked up from germline, CDR1 is LGHDT and CDR2 is YNNKEL (reference sequence). CDR3 region: CASSPSGAPDTQYF. The CDR3 DNA reads as TGTGCCAGCAGCCCCTCCGGAGCTCCAGATACGCAGTATTTT.

This clone has only one observation. The chain links TRBV4-2 to TRBJ2-1; TRBD2 is a possible D gene (5 bases). Trimming took 4 bases from V and 0 from J, leaving 16 bases between them. Germline CDR1 reads LGHNA; CDR2 reads YNFKEQ. The CDR3 totals 17 residues. CDR3 residues: CASSPSSTRRSYNEQFF. The CDR3 DNA reads TGTGCCAGCAGCCCGTCCTCCACTAGACGCTCCTACAATGAGCAGTTCTTC.

This chain joins TRBV3-1 (or the pseudogene TRBV3-2) and TRBJ1-2; D is uncertain. V was clipped by 0 bases and J by 4 bases, with 6 bases between them. Germline lookup yields CDR1 LGHDT and CDR2 YNNKEL (reference sequence). This CDR3 has 13 residues. The CDR3 coding sequence is TGTGCCAGCAGCCAAGAGGCTTTCTATGGCTACACCTTC. Residues: CASSQEAFYGYTF.

The chain recombines TRBV7-8 with TRBJ1-1; D is ambiguous. The germline V gene encodes CDR1 SGHVS and CDR2 FQNEAQ. This CDR3 contains 13 residues. The V gene lost 1 base and the J gene lost 4 bases, with 7 bases spanning the gap. The chain's CDR3 is CASSLGRATEAFF. CDR3 nucleotides: TGTGCCAGCAGCTTAGGGAGGGCCACTGAAGCTTTCTTT.

This rearrangement joins TRBV28 to TRBJ1-6; D might be TRBD1 (6 bases). V lost 7 bases to trimming and J lost 7 bases, with 17 bases between them. Germline CDR1 reads MDHEN; CDR2 reads SYDVKM. The CDR3 runs 15 residues. Written as DNA, the CDR3 is TGTGCCAGCACAGGAGGGGGGGGAGGGAATTCACCCCTCCACTTT. This gives the protein CASTGGGGGNSPLHF.

This clone occurred once. The genes are TRBV18 and TRBJ2-5; weak D call: TRBD1 (6 bases). V was clipped by 6 bases and J by 6 bases, with 20 bases between them. The CDR3 contains 15 residues. The germline V gene has CDR1 KGHSH and CDR2 LQKENI. The CDR3 DNA sequence: TGTGCCAGCTCCCTGGGACAAGGGGATAGTAAGACCCAGTACTTC. This sequence encodes CASSLGQGDSKTQYF.

The J gene is TRBJ2-3, the V gene TRBV18, with 10 bases that match TRBD1. The length of the CDR3 is 16 residues. The germline CDR1 and CDR2 sequences are KGHSH and LQKENI. V was pared by 2 bases and J by 6 bases, with 8 bases of the junction left unmatched. The DNA for the CDR3 is TGTGCCAGCTCACCATCGAGGGACAGGGGTTTCGATACGCAGTATTTT. It yields the protein CASSPSRDRGFDTQYF.

J is TRBJ1-6 and V is TRBV7-8; tentative D call: TRBD1 (5 bases). The CDR3 runs to 14 residues. The germline V and J ends were trimmed by 5 bases and 7 bases, with 12 bases remaining between them. The V gene's germline CDR1 is SGHVS and CDR2 FQNEAQ. For the CDR3, the DNA is TGTGCCAGCAGCGTCGACAGATTCAATTCACCCCTCCACTTT. Translation: CASSVDRFNSPLHF.

This chain joins TRBV10-3 and TRBJ2-1; maybe TRBD2 (5 bases). The CDR3 has 15 residues. Trimming left V 4 bases short and J 9 bases short, with 19 bases between. Germline V gene sequence: CDR1 ENHRY, CDR2 SYGVKD. The chain's CDR3 is CAISGPPGSSSEQFF. The DNA of the CDR3 is TGTGCCATCAGTGGGCCCCCGGGCTCTAGCAGTGAGCAGTTCTTC.

The rearrangement joins TRBV19 to TRBJ2-2; 7 bases agree with TRBD2. Germline V gene lookup returns CDR1 LNHDA and CDR2 SQIVND (reference sequence). Unmatched junction bases numbered 8, after V lost 1 base and J lost 9 bases. CDR3 size: 15 residues. The CDR3 spells CASSIGAGVHRELFF. DNA of the CDR3: TGTGCCAGTAGTATAGGGGCGGGGGTCCACCGGGAGCTGTTTTTT.

CDR3 sequence (DNA): TGTGCCAGCAGCTTAGGGGGTATCGGCCTAAATCAGCCCCAGCATTTT. This sequence encodes CASSLGGIGLNQPQHF. The V and J genes are TRBV5-4 and TRBJ1-5, with D possibly matching TRBD1 (6 bases). The CDR3 totals 16 residues. Between the trimmed V and J ends, which lost 2 bases and 4 bases, there was a span of 16 bases. In germline, CDR1 is SGHNT, CDR2 YYREEE (reference sequence).

The chain uses TRBV9 and TRBJ2-5, with 8 bases lining up with TRBD2. The CDR3 totals 15 residues. Germline CDR1 and CDR2: SGDLS and YYNGEE. The V segment lost 3 bases and the J segment 4 bases; nucleotides outside the gene matches: 8. The CDR3 sequence is CASSDQGLAGETQYF. The CDR3, as DNA: TGTGCCAGCAGCGATCAGGGGCTAGCGGGAGAGACCCAGTACTTC.

Relative to its sample, this clone is medium-sized. The chain links TRBV7-9 to TRBJ2-3, with TRBD1 as a possible D gene (5 bases). Germline values: CDR1 SEHNR, CDR2 FQNEAQ (reference sequence). Trimming took 2 bases from V and 2 from J, leaving 8 bases between them. The CDR3 runs to 14 residues. Here the CDR3 DNA reads TGTGCCAGCAGCTTACAGGGATCCACAGATACGCAGTATTTT. It yields the protein CASSLQGSTDTQYF.

The rearrangement uses TRBV5-4 and TRBJ2-5; no clear D. This CDR3 comprises 16 residues. Trimming removed 2 bases at V and 1 base at J, with 15 bases between. Per the germline V gene, CDR1 is SGHNT and CDR2 is YYREEE (reference sequence). The CDR3 spells CASSLGGVSAQETQYF. For the CDR3, the DNA is TGTGCCAGCAGCTTAGGCGGAGTCAGTGCCCAAGAGACCCAGTACTTC.

The J gene is TRBJ1-2, the V gene TRBV9; possible D gene TRBD1, 6 bases. CDR1 and CDR2 (germline): SGDLS, YYNGEE. The CDR3 has 13 residues. V was pared by 4 bases and J by 10 bases, with 17 bases between. The CDR3 sequence is CASSPDGGGPYTF. In nucleotides, the CDR3 is TGTGCCAGCAGCCCCGACGGTGGGGGCCCCTACACCTTC.